Below, 26 T cell receptor beta chains from the same sample are listed, as sequenced in a study of T cell changes during pregnancy in multiple sclerosis. The method was immunoSEQ multiplex PCR; TCRdb's version includes in-frame clones alone and lacks a portion of them. The table lists approximately 53,000 clones, 80% to 95% of them singletons. The sequencing here drew on CD4+ T cells from peripheral blood mononuclear cells, taken after pregnancy. These TCRs come from a female donor in good health, enrolled as a control in a pregnancy study.

This clone was recorded once. The chain couples TRBV6-5 to TRBJ1-2, with no clear D. This CDR3 is built from 14 residues. Trimming cost V 6 bases and J 4 bases, with 15 bases left between them. Germline loops: CDR1 MNHEY, CDR2 SVGAGI. CDR3 in amino acids: CASRITAGLYGYTF. The CDR3 DNA reads as TGTGCCAGCAGGATAACAGCTGGACTCTATGGCTACACCTTC.

CDR3 nucleotides: TGTGCCAGCAGTGAACAGGGGGCTGAAGCTTTCTTT. This encodes CASSEQGAEAFF. The chain combines TRBV2 with TRBJ1-1, with 7 bases that match TRBD1. CDR3 length equals 12 residues. The germline CDR1 and CDR2 sequences are SNHLY and FYNNEI. V shed 2 bases and J 6 bases; nucleotides not matched to a gene: 0.

V usage is TRBV18 and J usage is TRBJ1-5; D is unclear. Trimming left V 2 bases short and J 7 bases short, with 9 bases between. There are 13 residues in the CDR3. Germline CDR1 is KGHSH and CDR2 is LQKENI. CDR3 in DNA: TGTGCCAGCTCACCAAACACCGCCCAGCCCCAGCATTTT. Its translation is CASSPNTAQPQHF. The full variable domain, with the rest looked up from reference TRBV18 and TRBJ1-5, is NAGVMQNPRHLVRRRGQEARLRCSPMKGHSHVYWYRQLPEEGLKFMVYLQKENIIDESGMPKERFSAEFPKEGPSILRIQQVVRGDSAAYFCASSPNTAQPQHFGDGTRLSIL.

This clone was seen just once. The CDR3 region is CASRKNSGLRRENQPQHF. The CDR3 DNA reads as TGTGCCAGCAGGAAAAACTCGGGTCTCCGAAGAGAAAATCAGCCCCAGCATTTT. The chain employs TRBV2 and TRBJ1-5, with D hard to call. Trimming pared 6 bases from V and 4 bases from J, leaving 25 bases between. The CDR3 totals 18 residues. The germline V gene encodes CDR1 SNHLY and CDR2 FYNNEI.

This chain connects TRBV6-1 to TRBJ1-5, with 8 bases aligning to TRBD1. The CDR3 sequence is 15 residues long. Germline values: CDR1 MNHNS, CDR2 SASEGT. Germline trimming cut 7 bases from V and 3 bases from J; bases unmatched to any gene: 8. The CDR3 region has the DNA TGTGCCAGCAAAAGACAGGGGTTTAACAATCAGCCCCAGCATTTT. Residues: CASKRQGFNNQPQHF.

V is TRBV25-1 and J is TRBJ2-7, with D possibly TRBD2 on 5 matching bases. The germline V and J ends were trimmed by 2 bases and 7 bases, with 12 bases remaining between them. The CDR3 loop spans 13 amino acids. Germline-derived CDR1 and CDR2 are MGHDK and SYGVNS. CDR3 in DNA: TGTGCCAGCAGTGAACCCGCCCCGGGGGAGCAGTACTTC. Its protein is CASSEPAPGEQYF.

J is TRBJ2-3 and V is TRBV19; no firm D call. V lost 2 bases to trimming and J lost 0 bases, with 9 bases between them. In germline, CDR1 is LNHDA, CDR2 SQIVND (reference sequence). The CDR3 contains 15 residues. The DNA of the CDR3 is TGTGCCAGTAGTATAAGTGGCTGGAGCACAGATACGCAGTATTTT. It yields the protein CASSISGWSTDTQYF.

The chain combines TRBV11-2 with TRBJ1-1; D is perhaps TRBD1 (6 bases). CDR3 size: 17 residues. Trimming took off 5 bases at V and 0 bases at J, with 19 bases between the two ends. Germline V gene data show CDR1 as SGHAT and CDR2 as FQNNGV. Here the CDR3 reads CASSLRHGQTMNTEAFF. In DNA form, the CDR3 reads TGTGCCAGCAGCCTAAGACATGGACAGACTATGAACACTGAAGCTTTCTTT.

The CDR3, as DNA: TGTGCCAGCACTGTGGGGGTCGGCGGGGCCCTCCACTTT. This encodes CASTVGVGGALHF. This rearrangement joins TRBV6-1 to TRBJ1-6; the D gene is possibly TRBD1 (5 bases). V was trimmed by 7 bases and J by 14 bases, leaving 18 bases between them. The germline CDR1 and CDR2 sequences are MNHNS and SASEGT. The CDR3 is 13 amino acids.

The chain links TRBV6-6 to TRBJ1-1; D not certain. Looked up from germline, CDR1 is MNHNY and CDR2 is SVGAGI (reference sequence). V was shortened by 2 bases and J by 9 bases, with 13 bases between the two germline ends. The CDR3 contains 13 residues. In DNA form, the CDR3 reads TGTGCCAGCAGTTACAAATCGACTGCAAAAGCTTTCTTT. It codes for CASSYKSTAKAFF.

The chain carries TRBV25-1 and TRBJ2-2, with D possibly being TRBD2 (5 bases). V lost 4 bases to trimming and J lost 7 bases, with 13 bases between them. Germline V gene lookup returns CDR1 MGHDK and CDR2 SYGVNS. There are 14 residues in the CDR3. The CDR3: CASSGLGSGGELFF. DNA of the CDR3: TGTGCCAGCAGTGGCCTAGGGAGTGGCGGGGAGCTGTTTTTT.

J is TRBJ2-4 and V is TRBV27; a weak D match, TRBD2 (5 bases). CDR3 length: 14 residues. Germline CDR1 is MNHEY and CDR2 is SMNVEV (reference sequence). The V end lost 5 bases, the J end lost 6 bases, and 14 bases lay between the germline ends. The CDR3 DNA is TGTGCCAGCAGTCGCCCGGGCGAGGGAAACATTCAGTACTTC. Protein sequence: CASSRPGEGNIQYF.

The chain carries TRBV27 and TRBJ2-1; TRBD2 aligns across 8 bases. V lost 5 bases to trimming and J lost 0 bases; unmatched junction nucleotides: 6. The V gene's germline CDR1 is MNHEY and CDR2 SMNVEV (reference sequence). The CDR3 is 16 amino acids. The CDR3 sequence is CASSDPGGSSYNEQFF. CDR3 coding DNA: TGTGCCAGCAGTGACCCGGGGGGGAGCTCCTACAATGAGCAGTTCTTC.

This chain uses TRBV29-1 with TRBJ1-1, with D hard to call. V dropped 4 bases and J dropped 2 bases, with 2 bases sitting between them. CDR1 is SQVTM, CDR2 ANQGSEA, per germline. The CDR3 covers 10 residues. In nucleotides, the CDR3 is TGCAGCGTTGCTAACACTGAAGCTTTCTTT. Protein product: CSVANTEAFF.

V is TRBV5-1 and J is TRBJ2-1; the match to TRBD2 covers 8 bases. This CDR3 is built from 13 residues. Trimming at V came to 6 bases and at J to 6 bases, leaving 5 bases not matched to a gene. The germline CDR1 and CDR2 sequences are SGHRS and YFSETQ. This chain's CDR3 is CASTPGTSNEQFF. The CDR3 nucleotides are TGCGCCAGCACCCCCGGGACTAGCAATGAGCAGTTCTTC.

The V gene is TRBV11-1, the J gene TRBJ1-1; D not resolved. This CDR3 comprises 14 residues. Per germline, CDR1 SGHAT and CDR2 FQDESV (reference sequence). Trimming took 4 bases from V and 10 from J, leaving 19 bases between them. The CDR3 coding sequence is TGTGCCAGCAGCTCATTGACGGGTTCTCCAAGAGCTTTCTTT. Protein product: CASSSLTGSPRAFF.

The chain has TRBV7-8 and TRBJ2-7, with D maybe TRBD2 (6 bases). The CDR3 contains 13 residues. Trimming cost V 7 bases and J 3 bases, with 13 bases left between them. In germline, CDR1 is SGHVS, CDR2 FQNEAQ. DNA for the CDR3: TGTGCCAGCACCCCGCGGGGCAGCTACGAGCAGTACTTC. Translating gives CASTPRGSYEQYF.

A single count supports this clone. The chain joins TRBV29-1 to TRBJ2-2; 7 bases fit TRBD1. The CDR3 consists of 14 residues. V shed 1 base, J shed 7 bases, and the junction held 6 bases outside the gene matches. The germline CDR1 and CDR2 sequences are SQVTM and ANQGSEA. CDR3 coding DNA: TGCAGCGTTGAAGGGACAGGCTCGGGCGGGGAGCTGTTTTTT. Translation: CSVEGTGSGGELFF.

The rearrangement uses TRBV5-1 and TRBJ2-3, with TRBD2 matching 11 bases. CDR3 length: 16 residues. The trim removed 3 bases at V and 5 bases at J, leaving 8 bases unmatched. Germline CDR1 SGHRS, CDR2 YFSETQ. CDR3 bases: TGCGCCAGCAGCTACAGACTAGCGGGGCAGGGAGATACGCAGTATTTT. Protein product: CASSYRLAGQGDTQYF. Combining the CDR3 with reference TRBV5-1 and TRBJ2-3 gives the whole variable domain KAGVTQTPRYLIKTRGQQVTLSCSPISGHRSVSWYQQTPGQGLQFLFEYFSETQRNKGNFPGRFSGRQFSNSRSEMNVSTLELGDSALYLCASSYRLAGQGDTQYFGPGTRLTVL.

The chain combines TRBV9 with TRBJ1-3; 9 bases are shared with TRBD1. Per the germline V gene, CDR1 is SGDLS and CDR2 is YYNGEE. V lost 4 bases and J lost 3; bases outside the gene matches: 11. This CDR3 region has 17 residues. The CDR3 DNA sequence: TGTGCCAGCAGCCTCTCCGGAGGGACAGGGATTGGAAACACCATATATTTT. It translates to CASSLSGGTGIGNTIYF.

This chain joins TRBV6-1 and TRBJ2-2; D is undetermined. V lost 2 bases to trimming and J lost 3 bases, with 10 bases between them. Germline loops: CDR1 MNHNS, CDR2 SASEGT. The CDR3 is 15 residues long. CDR3 nucleotides: TGTGCCAGCAGTGAATGGGCCTTCCACACCGGGGAGCTGTTTTTT. This translates into CASSEWAFHTGELFF.

CDR3 loop: CASSPTQTGGHYEQYF. Here the CDR3 DNA reads TGCGCCAGCAGCCCCACTCAGACAGGGGGCCACTACGAGCAGTACTTC. The rearrangement uses TRBV5-1 and TRBJ2-7, with 10 bases fitting TRBD1. Losses at the gene ends were 4 bases for V and 3 bases for J; bases not matched to a gene: 10. This CDR3 is 16 amino acids long. Germline CDR1 reads SGHRS; CDR2 reads YFSETQ. The variable domain in full, with the rest retrieved from reference TRBV5-1 and TRBJ2-7, is KAGVTQTPRYLIKTRGQQVTLSCSPISGHRSVSWYQQTPGQGLQFLFEYFSETQRNKGNFPGRFSGRQFSNSRSEMNVSTLELGDSALYLCASSPTQTGGHYEQYFGPGTRLTVT.

J is TRBJ2-7 and V is TRBV29-1; TRBD2 matches at 13 bases. The germline gives CDR1 SQVTM, CDR2 ANQGSEA. With V trimmed by 2 bases and J by 4 bases, 2 bases remained unmatched. This CDR3 region has 14 residues. CDR3 coding DNA: TGCAGCGTTGAAACTAGCGGGAGGGTTTACGAGCAGTACTTC. Its protein is CSVETSGRVYEQYF.

This rearrangement joins TRBV5-5 to TRBJ1-3; perhaps TRBD1 as D (5 bases). Germline loops: CDR1 SGHKS, CDR2 YYEKEE (reference sequence). V was cut by 4 bases and J by 0 bases, with 11 bases left in between. The CDR3 spans 15 residues. The DNA of the CDR3 is TGTGCCAGCAGCCTGGGCAGGGTCTCTGGAAACACCATATATTTT. Protein sequence: CASSLGRVSGNTIYF.

This sequence joins TRBV14 and TRBJ2-5; 7 bases line up with TRBD2. Trimming at V came to 0 bases and at J to 0 bases, leaving 10 bases not matched to a gene. The CDR3 is 18 residues long. The germline gives CDR1 SGHDN, CDR2 FVKESK. Written as DNA, the CDR3 is TGTGCCAGCAGCCAAGAACCCCAGTTCGGGGGGTACCAAGAGACCCAGTACTTC. Its translation: CASSQEPQFGGYQETQYF. The full variable domain, its missing parts supplied by reference TRBV14 and TRBJ2-5, is EAGVTQFPSHSVIEKGQTVTLRCDPISGHDNLYWYRRVMGKEIKFLLHFVKESKQDESGMPNNRFLAERTGGTYSTLKVQPAELEDSGVYFCASSQEPQFGGYQETQYFGPGTRLLVL.

Concerning this clone itself: Other DNA sequences of this sample code for an identical CDR3. The chain couples TRBV27 to TRBJ2-7; 7 bases align to TRBD1. In germline, CDR1 is MNHEY, CDR2 SMNVEV (reference sequence). V trimming: 4 bases; J trimming: 1 base; junction bases outside the gene matches: 4. CDR3 length: 14 residues. The CDR3 is CASSSPGQSYEQYF. CDR3 in DNA: TGTGCCAGCAGTTCCCCGGGACAGTCCTACGAGCAGTACTTC.